This paragraph covers one T cell receptor (beta chain) sequence. Sequencing was performed with immunoSEQ multiplex PCR; in TCRdb, only in-frame clones are kept and a portion is missing. There are over 100,000 clones in the sample; roughly nine tenths occur only once, and 0.65% to 0.9% lies in the top ten. Per the germline V gene, CDR1 is LNHDA and CDR2 is SQIVND (reference sequence). This CDR3 has 14 residues. Trimming shortened V by 5 bases and J by 3 bases, and 13 bases separated the two germline ends. This specimen belongs to a study of siplizumab effects on memory and regulatory T cells. The V gene is TRBV19, the J gene TRBJ1-2; D remains unclear. Material: Tregs sorted from blood. This sequence was found in a human donor in good health. CDR3: CASSPQEQYYGYTF. CDR3 coding DNA: TGTGCCAGTAGTCCCCAAGAGCAGTACTATGGCTACACCTTC. The complete variable domain, with remaining parts taken from reference TRBV19 and TRBJ1-2, reads DGGITQSPKYLFRKEGQNVTLSCEQNLNHDAMYWYRQDPGQGLRLIYYSQIVNDFQKGDIAEGYSVSREKKESFPLTVTSAQKNPTAFYLCASSPQEQYYGYTFGSGTRLTVV.